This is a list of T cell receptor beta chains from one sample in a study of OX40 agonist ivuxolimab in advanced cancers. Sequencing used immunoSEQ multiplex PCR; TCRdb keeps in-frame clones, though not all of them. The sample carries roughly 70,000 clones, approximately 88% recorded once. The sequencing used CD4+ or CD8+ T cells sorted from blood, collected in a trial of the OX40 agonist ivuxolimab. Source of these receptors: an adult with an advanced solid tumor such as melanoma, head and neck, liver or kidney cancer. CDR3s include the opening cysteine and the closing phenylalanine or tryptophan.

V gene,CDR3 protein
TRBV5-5,CASSSLSSNQPQHF
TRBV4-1,CASSPPGAGRNEQFF
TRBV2,CASRDGTAHQPQHF
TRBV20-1,CSARLGNEQFF
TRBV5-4,CASSRIGGGHNEQFF
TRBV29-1,CSVVVSWRGGYTF
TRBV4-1,CASSQQNSPLHF
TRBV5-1,CASSTGQGSSTGYTF
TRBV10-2,CATRQGSYEQYF
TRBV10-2,CATESRRGKNIQYF
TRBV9,CASSVKPFTDTQYF
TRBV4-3,CASSQGGTDSSYGYTF
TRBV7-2,CASSLAVQVETQYF
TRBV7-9,CASSRRTGSPGELFF
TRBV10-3,CAISKNLYLGASTDTQYF
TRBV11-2,CASSLDSGTRNEQFF
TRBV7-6,CASSFRAGQTGELFF
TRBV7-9,CASSSAGAMGHEQYF
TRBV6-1,CASSERTAPTGELFF
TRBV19,CASSDRQRFQAGELFF
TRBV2,CASSGLTGGYGYTF
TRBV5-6,CASNDIRDRGRYEQYF
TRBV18,CASSPPGLQFEYGELFF
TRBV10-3,CAISESSSGSQFF
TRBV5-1,CASSFVSGTGGLNTEAFF
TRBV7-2,CASSRSSGETYEQYF
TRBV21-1,CASSKERSGGIQETQYF
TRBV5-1,CASSRQGNTEAFF
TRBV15,CATSRGPGETQYF
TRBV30,CAWSVEANQPQHF
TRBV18,CASSRGQEVSYEQYF
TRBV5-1,CASSLATGGGETQYF